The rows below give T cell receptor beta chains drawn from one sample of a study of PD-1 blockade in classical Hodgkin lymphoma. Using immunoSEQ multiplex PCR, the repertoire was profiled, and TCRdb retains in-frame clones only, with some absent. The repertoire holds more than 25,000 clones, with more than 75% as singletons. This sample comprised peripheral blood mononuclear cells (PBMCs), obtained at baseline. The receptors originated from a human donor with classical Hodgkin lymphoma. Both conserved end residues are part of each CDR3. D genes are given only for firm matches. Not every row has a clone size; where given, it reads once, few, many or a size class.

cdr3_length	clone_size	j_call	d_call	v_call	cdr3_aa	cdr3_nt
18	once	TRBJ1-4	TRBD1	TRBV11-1	CASSLTGTEHEGNEKLFF	TGTGCCAGCAGCTTGACCGGGACAGAGCACGAAGGAAATGAAAAACTGTTTTTT
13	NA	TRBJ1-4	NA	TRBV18	CASSGTGNEKLFF	TGTGCCAGCTCGGGGACGGGGAATGAAAAACTGTTTTTT
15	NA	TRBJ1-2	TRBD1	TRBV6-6	CASSYGGTGASGYTF	TGTGCCAGCAGTTACGGCGGGACAGGGGCGTCGGGCTACACCTTC
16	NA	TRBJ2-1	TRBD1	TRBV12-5	CASGPIQGDPYNEQFF	TGTGCTAGTGGTCCGATACAGGGGGATCCTTACAATGAGCAGTTCTTC
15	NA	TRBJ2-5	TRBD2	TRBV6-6	CASSPPSGAQETQYF	TGTGCCAGCAGCCCCCCCAGCGGGGCACAAGAGACCCAGTACTTC
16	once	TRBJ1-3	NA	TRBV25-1	CASRPTPGERGNTIYF	TGTGCCAGCAGACCTACCCCAGGGGAGAGGGGAAACACCATATATTTT
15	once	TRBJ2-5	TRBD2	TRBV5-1	CASNPGGGAGETQYF	TGCGCCAGCAACCCCGGCGGGGGGGCGGGAGAGACCCAGTACTTC
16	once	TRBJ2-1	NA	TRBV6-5	CASSYGLANSYNEQFF	TGTGCCAGCAGTTACGGTCTAGCCAACTCCTACAATGAGCAGTTCTTC
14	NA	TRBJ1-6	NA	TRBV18	CASSADGRNSPLHF	TGTGCCAGCTCAGCCGACGGGAGGAATTCACCCCTCCACTTT
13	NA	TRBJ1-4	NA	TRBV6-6	CASRQQGTEKLFF	TGTGCCAGCAGACAGCAGGGTACTGAAAAACTGTTTTTT
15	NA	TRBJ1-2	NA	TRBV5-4	CASSLVGGLRSGYTF	TGTGCCAGCAGCTTGGTGGGGGGGCTTCGCTCTGGCTACACCTTC
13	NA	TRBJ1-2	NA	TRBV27	CASSLRPFYGYTF	TGTGCCAGCAGTTTGCGACCGTTCTATGGCTACACCTTC
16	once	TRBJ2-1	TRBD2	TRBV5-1	CASSLQGSGGYNEQFF	TGCGCCAGCAGCTTGCAAGGTAGCGGGGGGTACAATGAGCAGTTCTTC
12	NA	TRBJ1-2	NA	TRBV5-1	CASSEVDYGYTF	TGCGCCAGCAGCGAGGTTGACTATGGCTACACCTTC
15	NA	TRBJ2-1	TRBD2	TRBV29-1	CSVVGSASGGNEQFF	TGCAGCGTTGTGGGTTCGGCTAGCGGGGGTAATGAGCAGTTCTTC
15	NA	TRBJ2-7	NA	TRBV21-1	CASSKVPGPNYEQYF	TGTGCCAGCAGCAAAGTACCAGGACCCAACTACGAGCAGTACTTC
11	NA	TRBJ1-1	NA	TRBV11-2	CASSLGVEAFF	TGTGCCAGCAGCTTAGGGGTTGAAGCTTTCTTT
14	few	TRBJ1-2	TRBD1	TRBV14	CASSRPDRGYGYTF	TGTGCCAGCAGCCGTCCGGACAGGGGATATGGCTACACCTTC
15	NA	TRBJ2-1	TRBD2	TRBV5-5	CASSLSSGGYNEQFF	TGTGCCAGCAGCTTATCTAGCGGGGGTTACAATGAGCAGTTCTTC
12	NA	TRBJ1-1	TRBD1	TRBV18	CASSPGTAEAFF	TGTGCCAGCTCACCGGGGACAGCTGAAGCTTTCTTT
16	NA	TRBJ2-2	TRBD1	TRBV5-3	CARSLGTGDRTGELFF	TGTGCCAGAAGCTTGGGGACAGGGGATAGAACCGGGGAGCTGTTTTTT
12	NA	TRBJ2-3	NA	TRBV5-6	CASSQNTDTQYF	TGTGCCAGCAGCCAAAACACAGATACGCAGTATTTT
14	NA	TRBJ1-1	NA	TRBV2	CASSEMTSNTEAFF	TGTGCCAGCAGTGAGATGACATCGAACACTGAAGCTTTCTTT
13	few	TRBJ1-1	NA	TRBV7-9	CASSFLQGTEAFF	TGTGCCAGCAGCTTTCTTCAGGGAACTGAAGCTTTCTTT
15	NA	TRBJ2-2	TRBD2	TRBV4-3	CASSQTSGVLGELFF	TGCGCCAGCAGCCAGACTAGCGGGGTACTCGGGGAGCTGTTTTTT
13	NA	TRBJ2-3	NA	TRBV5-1	CASSYDGTDTQYF	TGCGCCAGCAGTTACGACGGGACAGATACGCAGTATTTT
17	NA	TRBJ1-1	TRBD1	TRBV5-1	CASSRHEQGRGNTEAFF	TGCGCCAGCAGCAGACATGAACAGGGGAGGGGGAACACTGAAGCTTTCTTT
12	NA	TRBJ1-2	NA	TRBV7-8	CASSPGNYGYTF	TGTGCCAGCAGCCCTGGGAACTATGGCTACACCTTC
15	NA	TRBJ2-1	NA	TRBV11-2	CASSPQGGSYNEQFF	TGTGCCAGCAGCCCCCAGGGAGGCTCCTACAATGAGCAGTTCTTC
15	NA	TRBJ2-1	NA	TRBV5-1	CASSGSGTTYNEQFF	TGCGCCAGCAGCGGTTCCGGGACCACCTACAATGAGCAGTTCTTC
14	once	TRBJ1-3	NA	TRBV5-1	CASTSGTAGNTIYF	TGCGCCAGCACCTCTGGGACGGCTGGAAACACCATATATTTT
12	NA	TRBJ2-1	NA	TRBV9	CASSVSVYEQFF	TGTGCCAGCAGCGTTAGTGTGTATGAGCAGTTCTTC
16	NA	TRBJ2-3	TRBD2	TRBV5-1	CASTRTSGGETDTQYF	TGCGCCAGCACCCGGACTAGCGGGGGGGAAACAGATACGCAGTATTTT
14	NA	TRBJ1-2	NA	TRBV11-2	CASSLAQGNYGYTF	TGTGCCAGCAGCTTGGCACAGGGCAACTATGGCTACACCTTC
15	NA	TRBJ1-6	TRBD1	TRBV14	CASSATGTGRSPLHF	TGTGCCAGCAGCGCGACCGGGACAGGGAGATCACCCCTCCACTTT
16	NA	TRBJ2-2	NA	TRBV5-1	CASSLSQTQNTGELFF	TGCGCCAGCAGCTTGTCCCAAACACAAAACACCGGGGAGCTGTTTTTT
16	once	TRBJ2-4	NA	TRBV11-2	CASSSQGGGAKNIQYF	TGTGCCAGCAGCTCACAGGGAGGTGGTGCCAAAAACATTCAGTACTTC
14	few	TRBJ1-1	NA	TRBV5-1	CASSLMTENTEAFF	TGCGCCAGCAGCTTAATGACCGAAAACACTGAAGCTTTCTTT
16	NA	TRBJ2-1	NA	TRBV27	CASSLSMGVFYNEQFF	TGTGCCAGCAGTTTATCGATGGGGGTTTTCTACAATGAGCAGTTCTTC
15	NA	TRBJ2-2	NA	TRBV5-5	CASSAYSGTTGELFF	TGTGCCAGCAGCGCTTATTCCGGGACCACCGGGGAGCTGTTTTTT
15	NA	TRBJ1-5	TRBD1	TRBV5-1	CASSLAGQGNQPQHF	TGCGCCAGCAGCTTGGCCGGACAGGGCAATCAGCCCCAGCATTTT
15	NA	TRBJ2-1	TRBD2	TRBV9	CASSVERGVYNEQFF	TGTGCCAGCAGCGTCGAGCGGGGGGTCTACAATGAGCAGTTCTTC
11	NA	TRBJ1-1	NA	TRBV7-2	CASSFGREAFF	TGTGCCAGCAGCTTCGGTAGAGAAGCTTTCTTT
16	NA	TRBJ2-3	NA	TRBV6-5	CASSYSRGGDTDTQYF	TGTGCCAGCAGTTACTCGAGGGGGGGGGACACAGATACGCAGTATTTT
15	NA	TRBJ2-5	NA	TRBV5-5	CASSTPGRIQETQYF	TGTGCCAGCAGCACTCCGGGACGGATACAAGAGACCCAGTACTTC
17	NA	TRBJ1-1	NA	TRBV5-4	CASSLIFGTETNTEAFF	TGTGCCAGCAGCTTAATCTTTGGAACAGAAACGAACACTGAAGCTTTCTTT
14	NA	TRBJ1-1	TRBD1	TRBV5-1	CASSLATGGTEAFF	TGCGCCAGCAGCTTGGCAACAGGGGGCACTGAAGCTTTCTTT
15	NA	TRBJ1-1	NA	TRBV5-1	CASRNTGTTNTEAFF	TGCGCCAGCAGGAATACCGGGACTACTAACACTGAAGCTTTCTTT
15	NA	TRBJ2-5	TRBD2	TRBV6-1	CASSEAAGGPETQYF	TGTGCCAGCAGTGAAGCAGCGGGGGGGCCAGAGACCCAGTACTTC
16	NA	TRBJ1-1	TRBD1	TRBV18	CASSQTTGGFGTEAFF	TGTGCCAGCTCACAAACGACAGGGGGCTTCGGCACTGAAGCTTTCTTT
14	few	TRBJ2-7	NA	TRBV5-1	CASSLETPPSEQYF	TGCGCCAGCAGCTTGGAGACACCGCCGAGTGAGCAGTACTTC
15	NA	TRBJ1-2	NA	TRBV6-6	CASRTDHRASDGYTF	TGTGCCAGCAGGACCGACCACCGGGCGTCAGATGGCTACACCTTC
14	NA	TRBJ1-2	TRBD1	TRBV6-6	CASRTQGDVYGYTF	TGTGCCAGCAGGACACAGGGGGATGTTTATGGCTACACCTTC
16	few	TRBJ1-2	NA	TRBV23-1	CASSQPFRPRVYGYTF	TGCGCCAGCAGTCAACCTTTCAGGCCCAGAGTCTATGGCTACACCTTC
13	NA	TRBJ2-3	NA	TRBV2	CASSGPRADTQYF	TGTGCCAGCAGTGGCCCAAGGGCAGATACGCAGTATTTT